Following are 23 T cell receptor beta chains from one sample sequenced in a study of cytomegalovirus exposure and HLA in healthy donors (dated by TCRdb to 2015 to 2018). Library preparation used the immunoSEQ multiplex PCR assay. The multiplex PCR relied on a mix of 60 forward primers for TCR Vbeta segments and 13 reverse primers for TCR Jbeta segments. TCRdb's version of the immuneACCESS table is confined to in-frame rearrangements and falls short of the full clone set. An unresolved V gene accounts for under half of the shortfall where checked; the remainder is of unknown origin. This sample gives roughly 180,000 clones in total; approximately 80% of them show up just once. Roughly 1.2% of the sample is held by the ten biggest clonotypes. Specimen: PBMCs. Every receptor here comes from a girl aged 2 to 9 in good health and CMV-seropositive.

J is TRBJ1-2 and V is TRBV5-4; no firm D call. Germline-derived CDR1 and CDR2 are SGHNT and YYREEE (reference sequence). The CDR3 runs 13 residues. V lost 3 bases and J lost 2, with 8 bases in between. CDR3 DNA: TGTGCCAGCAGCTCCTCCCTAAACTATGGCTACACCTTC. Its translation is CASSSSLNYGYTF.

The rearrangement uses TRBV7-9 and TRBJ2-1; the D gene is possibly TRBD2 (5 bases). The length of the CDR3 is 14 residues. Trimming pared 4 bases from V and 0 bases from J, leaving 7 bases between. Germline lookup yields CDR1 SEHNR and CDR2 FQNEAQ (reference sequence). The CDR3 loop is CASSSRDSYNEQFF. The CDR3 DNA follows: TGTGCCAGCAGCTCTCGGGACTCCTACAATGAGCAGTTCTTC. Filled out from reference TRBV7-9 and TRBJ2-1, the complete variable domain reads DTGVSQNPRHKITKRGQNVTFRCDPISEHNRLYWYRQTLGQGPEFLTYFQNEAQLEKSRLLSDRFSAERPKGSFSTLEIQRTEQGDSAMYLCASSSRDSYNEQFFGPGTRLTVL.

CDR3 nucleotides: TGTGCCAGCAGCAGCTTGAGCAGGGGGGCTTCGAACACCGGGGAGCTGTTTTTT. Translating it yields CASSSLSRGASNTGELFF. The genes are TRBV5-6 and TRBJ2-2; D possibly corresponds to TRBD1 (7 bases). The V end lost 4 bases, the J end lost 0 bases, and 19 bases lay between the germline ends. CDR3 size: 18 residues. The V gene's germline CDR1 is SGHDT and CDR2 YYEEEE.

The chain joins TRBV14 to TRBJ2-3; 10 bases are a match to TRBD1. The CDR3 runs to 17 residues. V shed 0 bases and J 1 base; nucleotides not matched to a gene: 4. Per germline, CDR1 SGHDN and CDR2 FVKESK. This CDR3 reads CASSQETGGIGTDTQYF. In nucleotides, the CDR3 is TGTGCCAGCAGCCAAGAGACAGGGGGCATCGGCACAGATACGCAGTATTTT. The full variable domain, completed using reference TRBV14 and TRBJ2-3, is EAGVTQFPSHSVIEKGQTVTLRCDPISGHDNLYWYRRVMGKEIKFLLHFVKESKQDESGMPNNRFLAERTGGTYSTLKVQPAELEDSGVYFCASSQETGGIGTDTQYFGPGTRLTVL.

The chain joins TRBV21-1 to TRBJ2-4; TRBD1 is the table's D call, not checked against the DNA. TRBV21-1 is given as a pseudogene. The CDR3 covers 16 residues. CDR3 loop: CASSKCRRGRVVIQYF. Here the CDR3 DNA reads TGTGCCAGCAGCAAATGCCGCAGGGGGCGTGTGGTCATTCAGTACTTC.

V and J are TRBV7-6 and TRBJ1-1; TRBD1 is a possible D gene (5 bases). CDR1 SGHVS and CDR2 FNYEAQ come from the germline V gene. CDR3 length equals 16 residues. V was trimmed by 4 bases and J by 0 bases, leaving 15 bases between them. The CDR3 region is CASSSGGRGMNTEAFF. The CDR3 nucleotides are TGTGCCAGCAGCTCCGGGGGTCGGGGAATGAACACTGAAGCTTTCTTT.

The chain combines TRBV15 with TRBJ1-4, with a tentative D call TRBD1 (5 bases). Trimming left V 3 bases short and J 1 base short, with 18 bases between. CDR1 is LNHNV, CDR2 YYDKDF, per germline (reference sequence). The CDR3 is made up of 18 amino acids. CDR3 sequence: CATSSYHGATRTNEKLFF. CDR3 DNA: TGTGCCACCAGCAGTTACCATGGGGCCACCCGAACTAATGAAAAACTGTTTTTT.

The chain recombines TRBV5-1 with TRBJ2-1, with 8 nucleotides matching TRBD2. Germline V gene data show CDR1 as SGHRS and CDR2 as YFSETQ. The CDR3 extends over 16 amino acids. V trimming: 2 bases; J trimming: 0 bases; junction bases outside the gene matches: 4. The CDR3 here is CASSFGGTSSYNEQFF. The CDR3, as DNA: TGCGCCAGCAGCTTCGGAGGGACTAGCTCCTACAATGAGCAGTTCTTC.

In its sample, this clone was seen a few times. This rearrangement joins TRBV6-6 to TRBJ1-4; D is unresolved. In germline, CDR1 is MNHNY, CDR2 SVGAGI (reference sequence). Trimming pared 1 base from V and 0 bases from J, leaving 9 bases between. The CDR3 spans 16 residues. The CDR3 nucleotides read TGTGCCAGCAGTTACTTGGGAGCCGCAACTAATGAAAAACTGTTTTTT. This codes for CASSYLGAATNEKLFF.

V usage is TRBV7-8 and J usage is TRBJ2-7; 11 bases fit TRBD1. This CDR3 contains 17 residues. Germline V CDR1 and CDR2: SGHVS, FQNEAQ. The trim removed 0 bases at V and 4 bases at J, leaving 8 bases unmatched. The chain's CDR3 is CASSLAGADRGRYEQYF. The CDR3 DNA is TGTGCCAGCAGCTTAGCGGGGGCGGACAGGGGGCGTTACGAGCAGTACTTC.

The V gene is TRBV7-6, the J gene TRBJ2-5, with TRBD2 matching 7 bases. The CDR3 totals 14 residues. CDR1 is SGHVS, CDR2 FNYEAQ, per germline. V trimming: 2 bases; J trimming: 4 bases; junction bases outside the gene matches: 4. CDR3 coding DNA: TGTGCCAGCAGCTTAACCGGGGAGGGAGAGACCCAGTACTTC. It yields the protein CASSLTGEGETQYF. Using reference TRBV7-6 and TRBJ2-5 for the parts outside the CDR3, the full variable domain is GAGVSQSPRYKVTKRGQDVALRCDPISGHVSLYWYRQALGQGPEFLTYFNYEAQQDKSGLPNDRFSAERPEGSISTLTIQRTEQRDSAMYRCASSLTGEGETQYFGPGTRLLVL.

The chain carries TRBV30 and TRBJ1-5; 7 bases match TRBD1. V lost 1 base to trimming and J lost 4 bases; unmatched junction nucleotides: 7. This CDR3 has 15 residues. Germline CDR1 GTSNPN, CDR2 SVGIG (reference sequence). The CDR3 is CAWSAGQRLNQPQHF. CDR3 nucleotide sequence: TGTGCCTGGAGTGCGGGACAGAGACTTAATCAGCCCCAGCATTTT.

The sample holds a few counts of this clone. V gene TRBV4-2 combines with J gene TRBJ1-1; the D is unclear. The CDR3 covers 14 residues. Germline V CDR1 and CDR2: LGHNA, YNFKEQ. V lost 1 base, J lost 3 bases, and 9 bases lay in between. CDR3 protein: CASSQVHADTEAFF. The CDR3 coding sequence is TGTGCCAGCAGCCAAGTTCACGCAGACACTGAAGCTTTCTTT.

This chain links TRBV30 with TRBJ2-2, with D unresolved. The CDR3 extends over 13 amino acids. V was clipped by 2 bases and J by 1 base, with 5 bases between them. The V gene's germline CDR1 is GTSNPN and CDR2 SVGIG (reference sequence). CDR3 sequence (DNA): TGTGCCTGGAGTACCAGGAACACCGGGGAGCTGTTTTTT. Residues: CAWSTRNTGELFF.

The chain carries TRBV2 and TRBJ2-5; D not resolved. Germline V lookup: CDR1 SNHLY, CDR2 FYNNEI. The V end lost 5 bases, the J end lost 1 base, and 8 bases lay between the germline ends. This CDR3 comprises 13 residues. DNA for the CDR3: TGTGCCAGCAGTCAACTACCCCAAGAGACCCAGTACTTC. The encoded protein is CASSQLPQETQYF.

This chain uses TRBV4-1 with TRBJ2-1, with TRBD2 matching 16 bases. J was trimmed by 10 bases and V by 1 base; bases with no gene match: 4. The CDR3 spans 16 residues. Germline lookup yields CDR1 MGHRA and CDR2 YSYEKL. In DNA, the CDR3 is TGCGCCAGCAGCCAAGTAGGGACTAGCGGGAGGGGAGAGCAGTTCTTC. Amino acid sequence: CASSQVGTSGRGEQFF.

The V and J genes are TRBV5-1 and TRBJ2-7, with 7 bases fitting TRBD1. CDR1 is SGHRS and CDR2 is YFSETQ in the germline V gene. The junction had 2 bases not matched to a gene; V was cut back by 0 bases and J by 2 bases. There are 14 residues in the CDR3. Written as DNA, the CDR3 is TGCGCCAGCAGCTTGGAGACAGGGCCCTACGAGCAGTACTTC. Protein sequence: CASSLETGPYEQYF.

This rearrangement joins TRBV5-1 to TRBJ1-2, with a tentative D call TRBD1 (5 bases). This CDR3 is 18 amino acids long. CDR1 is SGHRS and CDR2 is YFSETQ in the germline V gene. The ends were cut back, 1 base at V and 1 base at J, with 20 bases in the middle. The CDR3 nucleotides are TGCGCCAGCAGCTTGTATGTCCCAACGGGAGGGGATAACTATGGCTACACCTTC. Its translation is CASSLYVPTGGDNYGYTF.

The chain employs TRBV10-1 and TRBJ2-5, with 15 bases that match TRBD2. Per germline, CDR1 WNHNN and CDR2 SYGVQD (reference sequence). V was clipped by 5 bases and J by 4 bases; unmatched bases: 8. This CDR3 region has 17 residues. CDR3 sequence (DNA): TGCGCCAGCAGTAACGGACTAGCGGGAGGGCCCGGAGAGACCCAGTACTTC. Its translation: CASSNGLAGGPGETQYF.

The rearrangement joins TRBV6-5 to TRBJ2-5; D may be TRBD2 (5 bases). V shed 1 base and J shed 5 bases, with 11 bases lying between them. This CDR3 comprises 14 residues. Germline-derived CDR1 and CDR2 are MNHEY and SVGAGI. In nucleotides, the CDR3 is TGTGCCAGCAGTTACTTGAGAGGGATGGAGACCCAGTACTTC. It specifies CASSYLRGMETQYF.

The CDR3 loop is CATGTAFLNEKLFF. The CDR3 DNA follows: TGTGCCACCGGGACAGCCTTTTTGAATGAAAAACTGTTTTTT. This chain uses TRBV19 with TRBJ1-4; 7 nucleotides line up with TRBD1. The CDR3 totals 14 residues. Germline CDR1 reads LNHDA; CDR2 reads SQIVND (reference sequence). The V gene end was trimmed by 10 bases and the J gene end by 5 bases; junction bases not matched to a gene: 10.

The genes are TRBV18 and TRBJ1-2, with D perhaps matching TRBD1 (5 bases). The CDR3 is made up of 15 amino acids. Deletions cut 2 bases from V and 4 bases from J, with 14 bases between. Germline CDR1 is KGHSH and CDR2 is LQKENI. The CDR3 sequence is CASSPGGVRSYGYTF. The CDR3 DNA reads TGTGCCAGCTCACCAGGGGGGGTCCGGAGCTATGGCTACACCTTC.

The chain employs TRBV19 and TRBJ1-6; D unclear. Germline V gene lookup returns CDR1 LNHDA and CDR2 SQIVND (reference sequence). The CDR3 has 15 amino acids. The ends were cut back, 3 bases at V and 6 bases at J, with 12 bases in the middle. The CDR3 DNA sequence: TGTGCCAGTAGTATTACAGCTATAACTAATTCACCCCTCCACTTT. Encoded protein: CASSITAITNSPLHF. Supplemented by reference TRBV19 and TRBJ1-6, the full variable domain reads DGGITQSPKYLFRKEGQNVTLSCEQNLNHDAMYWYRQDPGQGLRLIYYSQIVNDFQKGDIAEGYSVSREKKESFPLTVTSAQKNPTAFYLCASSITAITNSPLHFGNGTRLTVT.